This TCR beta chain was sequenced in a study of technical replicates of blood from a few donors. Sequenced by immunoSEQ multiplex PCR; TCRdb stores in-frame clones only, minus some. The table lists more than 70,000 clones, 90% to 98% of them singletons, with around 0.2% in the top ten. This CDR3 has 13 amino acids. Germline V CDR1 and CDR2: ENHRY, SYGVKD. Trimming took off 7 bases at V and 4 bases at J, with 13 bases between the two ends. Source material: T cells isolated from PBMCs. The clonotype comes from a human donor in good health. The chain joins TRBV10-3 to TRBJ1-1; D not certain. The DNA of the CDR3 is TGTGCCATCAACGGCGGAATAGGCACTGAAGCTTTCTTT. Its protein product is CAINGGIGTEAFF.